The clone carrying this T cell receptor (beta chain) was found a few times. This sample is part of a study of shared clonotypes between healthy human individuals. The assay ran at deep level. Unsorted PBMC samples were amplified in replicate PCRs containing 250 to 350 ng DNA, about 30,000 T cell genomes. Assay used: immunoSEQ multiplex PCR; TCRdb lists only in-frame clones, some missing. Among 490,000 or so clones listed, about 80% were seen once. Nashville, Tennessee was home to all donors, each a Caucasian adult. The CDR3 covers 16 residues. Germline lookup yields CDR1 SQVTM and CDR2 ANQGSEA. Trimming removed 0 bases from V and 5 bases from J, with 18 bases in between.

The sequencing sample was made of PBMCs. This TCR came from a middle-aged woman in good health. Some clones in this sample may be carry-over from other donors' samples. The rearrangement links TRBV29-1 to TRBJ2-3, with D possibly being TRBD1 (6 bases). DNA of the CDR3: TGCAGCGTTGAAGATCCCGGGGAAGGGGGATTAGATACGCAGTATTTT. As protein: CSVEDPGEGGLDTQYF.